This paragraph covers one TCR beta chain sequence. Assay used: immunoSEQ multiplex PCR; TCRdb lists only in-frame clones, some missing. This sample has over 200,000 clones, with about 90% found just once. This entry belongs to a study of blood T cell repertoires in COVID-19. Study context: Sample material is recorded as cDNA or gDNA derived from T cells, B-cell-depleted T cells, or PBMCs.

Germline CDR1 reads SGHAT; CDR2 reads FQNNGV. This CDR3 comprises 15 residues. V was pared by 6 bases and J by 8 bases, with 6 bases of the junction left unmatched. Sequenced: PBMCs or T cells enriched from blood (not recorded which). The clonotype was recovered from a man aged 25 to 40 who had recovered from COVID-19. V usage is TRBV11-2 and J usage is TRBJ2-1; 14 bases are shared with TRBD2. The CDR3 DNA follows: TGTGCCAGCAGTTATCCGGGACTAGCGGGAGATGAGCAGTTCTTC. Translated: CASSYPGLAGDEQFF.